Here is one T cell receptor (beta chain) with its context. Its target is unknown. TCRdb's table, derived via immunoSEQ multiplex PCR, lists solely in-frame clones and lacks some. The table lists 2 million to 3 million clones, over 85% of them singletons. Deletions cut 3 bases from V and 1 base from J, with 13 bases between. CDR3 size: 16 residues. Looked up from germline, CDR1 is MNHNY and CDR2 is SVGAGI (reference sequence). This specimen comes from a study of shared clonotypes between healthy human individuals. Study outcomes and limitations: Although depth was large, rarefaction showed that sequencing of the sorted subsets was incomplete.

The chain links TRBV6-6 to TRBJ1-5; D not resolved. The sample was naive CD4+ T cells from PBMCs. Subset reported: CD45RA+ positively selected. The sequence derives from a man younger than 30 in good health. Some clones in this sample may be carry-over from other donors' samples. DNA for the CDR3: TGTGCCAGCAGTTATAAGTTAGGTTTGAGCAATCAGCCCCAGCATTTT. Its protein product is CASSYKLGLSNQPQHF.